This T cell receptor beta chain comes out of a study of OX40 agonist ivuxolimab in advanced cancers. Generated by immunoSEQ multiplex PCR, the TCRdb table keeps only in-frame clones and is missing some. The profile shows 42,000 or so clones, 81% of them singletons. Germline V CDR1 and CDR2: SGHRS, YFSETQ. V dropped 4 bases and J dropped 3; count of bases not matched to a gene: 5. The length of the CDR3 is 16 residues. The TCR originated in an adult with an advanced solid tumor such as melanoma, head and neck, liver or kidney cancer. Material: CD4+ or CD8+ T cells sorted from blood, obtained in a trial of the OX40 agonist ivuxolimab. The chain combines TRBV5-1 with TRBJ2-5, with 14 nucleotides matching TRBD2. CDR3 in amino acids: CASSPLTSGREETQYF. The DNA of the CDR3 is TGCGCCAGCAGCCCTCTGACTAGCGGGAGGGAAGAGACCCAGTACTTC.